These 20 T cell receptor beta chains originate from one sample sequenced in a study of blood T cells in healthy people across ages. Together with a sample-barcoded 5' primer, a J-beta primer mix was included in a second PCR lasting about 7 to 12 cycles. One entry per CDR3 protein, called by TCRdb with MiXCR from the 5' RACE reads. The sample carries around 1,000,000 distinct CDR3 sequences, roughly two fifths recorded once. Sequencing was performed on blood. Receptor source: a man between 18 and 35 years old in good health.

The chain links TRBV6-2 or TRBV6-3 to TRBJ2-1; 9 positions match TRBD2. CDR1 and CDR2 from the germline V gene are MNHEY and SVGEGT. V shed 0 bases and J 10 bases; nucleotides not matched to a gene: 13. The length of the CDR3 is 17 residues. This CDR3 is CASSYSITRGGLAEQFF. As DNA, the CDR3 is TGTGCCAGCAGTTACTCGATCACGCGGGGGGGCCTCGCAGAGCAGTTCTTC.

Remarks on this clonotype: Relative to the germline gene, one junction end is altered; a read error may explain this. The gene calls are TRBV28 and TRBJ1-2; a weak D match, TRBD1 (6 bases). The germline gives CDR1 MDHEN, CDR2 SYDVKM. This CDR3 contains 15 residues. CDR3 coding DNA: TGTGTCAGCAGCATGCTACGAAGGGGGATCTATGGCTACACCTTC. It codes for CVSSMLRRGIYGYTF.

Points on this clonotype: Just one base apart from a much larger clone, this may be a read error. The chain links TRBV5-1 to TRBJ2-7; either TRBD1 or TRBD2 may fit D (5 bases each). CDR1 is SGHRS and CDR2 is YFSETQ in the germline V gene. The CDR3 is made up of 15 amino acids. CDR3 region: CAGSPGELGAYEQYF. CDR3 nucleotides: TGCGCCGGCAGCCCCGGAGAACTAGGGGCCTACGAGCAGTACTTC. Combining the CDR3 with reference TRBV5-1 and TRBJ2-7 gives the whole variable domain KAGVTQTPRYLIKTRGQQVTLSCSPISGHRSVSWYQQTPGQGLQFLFEYFSETQRNKGNFPGRFSGRQFSNSRSEMNVSTLELGDSALYLCAGSPGELGAYEQYFGPGTRLTVT.

This chain uses TRBV6-2 or TRBV6-3 with TRBJ1-1; no reliable D call. The CDR3 length is 13 residues. The ends were cut back, 3 bases at V and 1 base at J, with 6 bases in the middle. The germline V gene has CDR1 MNHEY and CDR2 SVGEGT. The CDR3 sequence is CASSYLENTEAFF. CDR3 DNA: TGTGCCAGCAGTTATTTGGAGAACACTGAAGCTTTCTTT.

This sequence joins TRBV7-8 and TRBJ2-5; D is uncertain. The CDR3 contains 14 residues. V was clipped by 5 bases and J by 2 bases, with 12 bases between them. Germline V gene lookup returns CDR1 SGHVS and CDR2 FQNEAQ. This chain's CDR3 is CASSPGRNQETQYF. CDR3 bases: TGTGCCAGCAGCCCCGGACGTAATCAAGAGACCCAGTACTTC.

This clonotype was counted a few times. One junction end does not reproduce the germline sequence, and a read error may be involved. The chain is built from TRBV12-3 or TRBV12-4 and TRBJ1-2; D unresolved. The CDR3 loop spans 12 amino acids. The CDR3 nucleotides are TGTGCCAGCAGTTCCGAGTTCTATGGCTGCACCTTC. Amino acids: CASSSEFYGCTF.

The chain combines TRBV20-1 with TRBJ2-1, with 7 bases lining up with TRBD2. The J call is doubtful: the DNA matches TRBJ2-7 better. CDR1 is DFQATT and CDR2 is SNEGSKA in the germline V gene (reference sequence). The CDR3 is made up of 15 amino acids. CDR3 sequence (DNA): TGCAGTGCTAGACTAGCGGAGAACTCCTACAATGAGCAGTACTTC. The encoded protein is CSARLAENSYNEQYF.

CDR3 sequence: CASRIGTSGVSDTQYF. The CDR3, as DNA: TGTGCCAGCAGGATAGGGACTAGCGGGGTGTCAGATACGCAGTATTTT. The chain links TRBV2 to TRBJ2-3; 13 nucleotides line up with TRBD2. The junction had 7 bases not matched to a gene; V was cut back by 6 bases and J by 4 bases. Per the germline V gene, CDR1 is SNHLY and CDR2 is FYNNEI. The CDR3 length is 16 residues.

This chain joins TRBV5-1 and TRBJ2-2, with unresolved D. Looked up from germline, CDR1 is SGHRS and CDR2 is YFSETQ. The CDR3 contains 15 residues. Between the trimmed V and J ends, which lost 1 base and 1 base, there was a span of 8 bases. The CDR3 DNA is TGCGCCAGCAGCTTGCAGGCAGAGAACACCGGGGAGCTGTTTTTT. This gives the protein CASSLQAENTGELFF.

The CDR3 DNA sequence: TGTGCCAGCAGACAGAAGGAGAACGCGAACACCGGGGAGCTGTTTTTT. This sequence encodes CASRQKENANTGELFF. This rearrangement joins TRBV7-2 to TRBJ2-2, with D hard to call. This CDR3 spans 16 amino acids. In germline, CDR1 is SGHTA, CDR2 FQGNSA. Trimming removed 6 bases at V and 0 bases at J, with 14 bases between.

The chain links TRBV3-1 to TRBJ1-4, with 8 positions matching TRBD1. V lost 3 bases, J lost 6 bases, and 3 bases stayed unmatched. Germline-derived CDR1 and CDR2 are LGHDT and YNNKEL (reference sequence). The CDR3 sequence is 14 residues long. This CDR3 is CASSHPDRDEKLFF. The CDR3 bases are TGTGCCAGCAGCCACCCGGACAGGGATGAAAAACTGTTTTTT.

The DNA of the CDR3 is TGCAGTGCTAGGTTCCTAGCGGGGGGAATCCAAGAGACCCAGTACTTC. Protein sequence: CSARFLAGGIQETQYF. This rearrangement joins TRBV20-1 to TRBJ2-5; 11 positions agree with TRBD2. Germline V gene data show CDR1 as DFQATT and CDR2 as SNEGSKA (reference sequence). The CDR3 covers 16 residues. Trimming at V came to 3 bases and at J to 1 base, leaving 7 bases not matched to a gene.

Concerning this clonotype itself: A much larger clone differs by one base, so this may be a read error. The chain employs TRBV12-3 or TRBV12-4 and TRBJ1-2; maybe TRBD1 (5 bases). Deletions cut 5 bases from V and 0 bases from J, with 13 bases between. This CDR3 is 15 amino acids long. The chain's CDR3 is CASSIRGLANYGYTF. DNA of the CDR3: TGTGCCAGCAGTATACGGGGCCTAGCTAACTATGGCTACACCTTC.

A note on this clonotype: This may come from a read error, since a much larger clone is one base off. The chain uses TRBV20-1 and TRBJ1-2, with 7 positions matching TRBD1. CDR3 size: 16 residues. Germline V lookup: CDR1 DFQATT, CDR2 SNEGSKA (reference sequence). With 0 bases clipped from V and 6 bases from J, the junction kept 13 bases outside the gene matches. The chain's CDR3 is CSARDMVVQGRHGYTF. The DNA of the CDR3 is TGCAGTGCTAGAGATATGGTGGTACAGGGGAGACATGGCTACACCTTC.

This clonotype turned up a few times. This CDR3 is CASSPRGFEQYF. CDR3 coding DNA: TGTGCCAGCAGCCCGAGGGGGTTCGAGCAGTACTTC. The genes are TRBV28 and TRBJ2-5; D perhaps matches TRBD1 (6 bases). The J call may be in error: the DNA end matches TRBJ2-7 better. The V gene's germline CDR1 is MDHEN and CDR2 SYDVKM. The CDR3 runs 12 residues.

V and J are TRBV20-1 and TRBJ2-7; 13 positions agree with TRBD2. Trimming removed 8 bases from V and 3 bases from J; junction bases left unmatched: 4. The CDR3 is 13 residues long. Germline assignment: CDR1 DFQATT and CDR2 SNEGSKA (reference sequence). The CDR3 nucleotides read TGCAGTCCAGGGACTAGCGGGAACTACGAGCAGTACTTC. Residues: CSPGTSGNYEQYF.

This clonotype was observed a few times. The chain combines TRBV5-1 with TRBJ1-1, with D perhaps matching TRBD1 (6 bases). Trimming removed 4 bases at V and 4 bases at J, with 17 bases between. CDR3 length: 15 amino acids. Germline assignment: CDR1 SGHRS and CDR2 YFSETQ. CDR3 nucleotide sequence: TGCGCCAGCAGCGTATCGATAGGGGGTACCACTGAAGCTTTCTTT. Encoded protein: CASSVSIGGTTEAFF.

The chain recombines TRBV20-1 with TRBJ2-5, with D maybe TRBD2 (6 bases). The closer fit of TRBJ2-1 to the DNA end suggests the J call may be wrong. Germline V CDR1 and CDR2: DFQATT, SNEGSKA (reference sequence). This CDR3 has 19 residues. CDR3: CSARPYPDYRVQYQETQFF. The CDR3 DNA follows: TGCAGTGCTAGACCTTACCCGGACTACCGAGTCCAGTACCAAGAGACCCAGTTCTTC.

The chain links TRBV7-2 to TRBJ1-2; 8 positions agree with TRBD1. Germline V lookup: CDR1 SGHTA, CDR2 FQGNSA. J lost 8 bases, V lost 2 bases, and 10 bases had no gene match. The CDR3 is made up of 15 amino acids. As DNA, the CDR3 is TGTGCCAGCAGCTTAAATTACATAGGACAGGGCGGCTACACCTTC. It codes for CASSLNYIGQGGYTF.

There are a few counts of this clonotype. The genes are TRBV20-1 and TRBJ1-1; D unclear. The CDR3 totals 13 residues. Per germline, CDR1 DFQATT and CDR2 SNEGSKA (reference sequence). Here the CDR3 reads CRAPSGRNTEAFF. The CDR3 DNA sequence: TGCAGGGCGCCTTCGGGGAGAAACACTGAAGCTTTCTTT.